Each of the 29 T cell receptor beta chains below was sequenced from the same sample in a study of T cells after yellow fever vaccination. TCRdb re-called the 5' RACE reads through MiXCR, storing one row per CDR3 protein. This sample has about 330,000 distinct CDR3 sequences, with less than 9.5% found just once. The sequencing here drew on PBMCs, taken roughly 47 days after the first yellow fever vaccination. The receptor source for this set is a man in his late teens or twenties who received the YFV17D yellow fever vaccine.

This clonotype has only a few counts. The rearrangement links TRBV7-3 to TRBJ1-6; TRBD1 agrees at 7 bases. The length of the CDR3 is 14 residues. Germline CDR1 and CDR2: SGHTA and FQGTGA. J lost 8 bases, V lost 2 bases, and 3 bases had no gene match. CDR3 nucleotides: TGTGCCAGCAGCTTAGTGCAGGGGGATTCACCCCTCCACTTT. The encoded protein is CASSLVQGDSPLHF.

The rearrangement uses TRBV13 and TRBJ2-7; either TRBD1 or TRBD2 may supply D (5 bases each). Looked up from germline, CDR1 is PRHDT and CDR2 is FYEKMQ (reference sequence). Trimming took off 5 bases at V and 5 bases at J, with 25 bases between the two ends. CDR3 length: 17 residues. CDR3: CASSPGAVGSTSDEQYF. CDR3 bases: TGTGCCAGCAGCCCCGGGGCCGTAGGGTCCACAAGCGACGAGCAGTACTTC.

The V gene is TRBV14, the J gene TRBJ2-1; D remains unclear. V was shortened by 4 bases and J by 3 bases, with 13 bases between the two germline ends. Germline CDR1 reads SGHDN; CDR2 reads FVKESK. There are 15 residues in the CDR3. The CDR3 spells CASSLAPGIYNEQFF. The DNA for the CDR3 is TGTGCCAGCAGCCTCGCTCCAGGTATCTACAATGAGCAGTTCTTC. Based on the CDR3 plus reference TRBV14 and TRBJ2-1, the full variable domain is EAGVTQFPSHSVIEKGQTVTLRCDPISGHDNLYWYRRVMGKEIKFLLHFVKESKQDESGMPNNRFLAERTGGTYSTLKVQPAELEDSGVYFCASSLAPGIYNEQFFGPGTRLTVL.

The gene calls are TRBV2 and TRBJ2-3, with TRBD2 matching 11 bases. This CDR3 comprises 15 residues. The V gene's germline CDR1 is SNHLY and CDR2 FYNNEI. The V segment lost 2 bases and the J segment 7 bases; nucleotides outside the gene matches: 5. This CDR3 reads CASSENSGGAYTQYF. DNA for the CDR3: TGTGCCAGCAGTGAAAATAGCGGGGGGGCGTATACGCAGTATTTT.

This clonotype turned up a few times. The V call is TRBV11-2, the J call TRBJ2-7; TRBD1 matches 12 bases. This CDR3 has 14 residues. V trimming: 5 bases; J trimming: 7 bases; junction bases outside the gene matches: 6. CDR1 is SGHAT, CDR2 FQNNGV, per germline. This chain's CDR3 is CASSPGQGAGEQYV. As DNA, the CDR3 is TGTGCCAGCAGCCCGGGACAGGGGGCGGGGGAGCAGTACGTC.

J is TRBJ2-7 and V is TRBV6-2 or TRBV6-3; D is unclear. Trimming pared 2 bases from V and 7 bases from J, leaving 15 bases between. Germline lookup yields CDR1 MNHEY and CDR2 SVGEGT. The CDR3 covers 14 residues. The CDR3 nucleotides read TGTGCCAGCAGTTACGATATTCTGGAGTCAGAGCAGTACGTC. Protein: CASSYDILESEQYV.

V usage is TRBV27 and J usage is TRBJ2-3; 7 nucleotides agree with TRBD2. This CDR3 has 16 amino acids. Germline-derived CDR1 and CDR2 are MNHEY and SMNVEV (reference sequence). The ends lost 2 bases at V and 5 bases at J; junction bases unmatched: 10. CDR3 amino acids: CASSLGVAGIIDTQYF. Written as DNA, the CDR3 is TGTGCCAGCAGTTTAGGGGTAGCGGGTATCATAGATACGCAGTATTTT.

In its sample, this clonotype was seen many times. This chain's CDR3 is CASSSPGHPLTQYF. Written as DNA, the CDR3 is TGCGCCAGCAGCTCTCCGGGACACCCTCTCACCCAGTACTTC. The chain couples TRBV5-1 to TRBJ2-5, with D possibly being TRBD1 (6 bases). V was trimmed by 3 bases and J by 8 bases, leaving 17 bases between them. The CDR3 sequence is 14 residues long. From germline, CDR1 is SGHRS and CDR2 YFSETQ.

The chain links TRBV18 to TRBJ2-5, with D hard to call. The CDR3 length is 15 residues. Germline V lookup: CDR1 KGHSH, CDR2 LQKENI. Deletions cut 3 bases from V and 4 bases from J, with 15 bases between. CDR3 amino acids: CASSPPENSRETQYF. In DNA form, the CDR3 reads TGTGCCAGCTCACCCCCCGAAAACTCCCGAGAGACCCAGTACTTC. The full variable domain, in which reference TRBV18 and TRBJ2-5 provide the parts outside the CDR3, is NAGVMQNPRHLVRRRGQEARLRCSPMKGHSHVYWYRQLPEEGLKFMVYLQKENIIDESGMPKERFSAEFPKEGPSILRIQQVVRGDSAAYFCASSPPENSRETQYFGPGTRLLVL.

V is TRBV20-1 and J is TRBJ2-7, with 14 bases that match TRBD2. Germline V lookup: CDR1 DFQATT, CDR2 SNEGSKA (reference sequence). This CDR3 is built from 17 residues. With V trimmed by 5 bases and J by 0 bases, 9 bases remained unmatched. This CDR3 reads CSALGTSGGLSSYEQYV. In DNA, the CDR3 is TGCAGTGCTCTCGGGACTAGCGGGGGCCTGAGCTCCTACGAGCAGTACGTC.

This clonotype was detected a few times. This chain uses TRBV9 with TRBJ2-3; 7 nucleotides align to TRBD1. V was clipped by 2 bases and J by 0 bases; unmatched bases: 6. Germline CDR1 SGDLS, CDR2 YYNGEE. The CDR3 extends over 16 amino acids. DNA for the CDR3: TGTGCCAGCAGCGTTCAGGGGGTAGTGAGCACAGATACGCAGTATTTT. It specifies CASSVQGVVSTDTQYF.

This clonotype was observed a handful of times. The chain recombines TRBV28 with TRBJ2-1; 7 positions agree with TRBD2. After removal of 5 bases from V and 8 bases from J, the junction contained 9 bases not matched to a gene. The CDR3 length is 14 residues. CDR1 and CDR2 from the germline V gene are MDHEN and SYDVKM. CDR3 in DNA: TGTGCCAGCAGTGTCCAGACTAGCAGGCATGAGCAGTTCTTC. Amino acids: CASSVQTSRHEQFF. Full variable domain (outside the CDR3, taken from reference TRBV28 and TRBJ2-1): DVKVTQSSRYLVKRTGEKVFLECVQDMDHENMFWYRQDPGLGLRLIYFSYDVKMKEKGDIPEGYSVSREKKERFSLILESASTNQTSMYLCASSVQTSRHEQFFGPGTRLTVL.

The genes are TRBV10-2 and TRBJ2-3; D is uncertain. CDR1 is WSHSY and CDR2 is SAAADI in the germline V gene. The CDR3 has 13 amino acids. The germline V and J ends were trimmed by 6 bases and 0 bases, with 7 bases remaining between them. The CDR3 region is CASRPRSTDTQYF. As DNA, the CDR3 is TGCGCCAGCAGACCTCGGAGCACAGATACGCAGTATTTT.

This clonotype was seen more than once but under ten times. The chain links TRBV15 to TRBJ2-3; 8 bases align to TRBD1. CDR3 length equals 15 residues. J gave up 3 bases and V 5 bases, and 7 bases lay outside the gene matches. Germline CDR1 reads LNHNV; CDR2 reads YYDKDF (reference sequence). CDR3 in amino acids: CATSGGTGRTDTQYF. In nucleotides, the CDR3 is TGTGCCACCAGCGGCGGGACAGGAAGAACAGATACGCAGTATTTT. Combining the CDR3 with reference TRBV15 and TRBJ2-3 gives the whole variable domain DAMVIQNPRYQVTQFGKPVTLSCSQTLNHNVMYWYQQKSSQAPKLLFHYYDKDFNNEADTPDNFQSRRPNTSFCFLDIRSPGLGDTAMYLCATSGGTGRTDTQYFGPGTRLTVL.

This clonotype came up a few times. The rearrangement joins TRBV5-1 to TRBJ2-3; no clear D gene. Trimming took 3 bases from V and 5 from J, leaving 4 bases between them. Germline V lookup: CDR1 SGHRS, CDR2 YFSETQ. The CDR3 loop spans 11 amino acids. The CDR3 DNA follows: TGCGCCAGCAGCTACAAAGATACGCAGTATTTT. Its translation is CASSYKDTQYF.

This chain joins TRBV25-1 and TRBJ2-5; TRBD1 matches at 10 bases. V was pared by 5 bases and J by 4 bases, with 10 bases of the junction left unmatched. From germline, CDR1 is MGHDK and CDR2 SYGVNS. The CDR3 is 16 residues long. The CDR3 protein is CASSPGDRGSGETQYF. CDR3 DNA sequence: TGTGCCAGCAGTCCGGGGGACAGGGGCTCGGGAGAGACCCAGTACTTC. The complete variable domain, with remaining parts taken from reference TRBV25-1 and TRBJ2-5, reads EADIYQTPRYLVIGTGKKITLECSQTMGHDKMYWYQQDPGMELHLIHYSYGVNSTEKGDLSSESTVSRIRTEHFPLTLESARPSHTSQYLCASSPGDRGSGETQYFGPGTRLLVL.

V usage is TRBV28 and J usage is TRBJ2-3, with D possibly being TRBD1 or TRBD2 (5 bases each). The CDR3 spans 16 residues. Deletions cut 8 bases from V and 1 base from J, with 19 bases between. Germline lookup yields CDR1 MDHEN and CDR2 SYDVKM. The CDR3 is CASESPGPTGTDTQYF. CDR3 sequence (DNA): TGTGCCAGCGAATCCCCGGGGCCGACGGGCACAGATACGCAGTATTTT.

The V and J genes are TRBV10-3 and TRBJ2-1; D assignment may be TRBD1 or TRBD2 (5 bases each). V was clipped by 6 bases and J by 5 bases, with 11 bases between them. This CDR3 is 13 amino acids long. Germline values: CDR1 ENHRY, CDR2 SYGVKD. CDR3 DNA sequence: TGTGCCATCAGAGACCGGGACCACAATGAGCAGTTCTTC. Translating it yields CAIRDRDHNEQFF.

The chain joins TRBV7-6 to TRBJ1-2; 8 nucleotides match TRBD1. V shed 5 bases and J 8 bases; nucleotides not matched to a gene: 16. The CDR3 covers 16 residues. Germline V CDR1 and CDR2: SGHVS, FNYEAQ. The CDR3 is CASSDWTGRDVVGYTF. The CDR3 DNA sequence: TGTGCCAGCAGCGATTGGACAGGGAGAGATGTAGTAGGCTACACCTTC.

This clonotype has at least ten counts. The J gene is TRBJ1-2, the V gene TRBV6-1; 9 bases line up with TRBD1. J gave up 5 bases and V 5 bases, and 9 bases lay outside the gene matches. CDR3 length: 15 residues. Per the germline V gene, CDR1 is MNHNS and CDR2 is SASEGT. The DNA of the CDR3 is TGTGCCAGCAGTACGACCGGGACAGGGTATTATGGCTACACCTTC. Residues: CASSTTGTGYYGYTF.

The rearrangement links TRBV12-3 or TRBV12-4 to TRBJ2-1; a weak D match, TRBD2 (6 bases). This CDR3 region has 14 residues. Trimming took 6 bases from V and 0 from J, leaving 9 bases between them. For the CDR3, the DNA is TGTGCCAGCAGATGGGGGGACTCCTACAATGAGCAGTTCTTC. It yields the protein CASRWGDSYNEQFF.

This clonotype has only a few counts. The chain uses TRBV7-3 and TRBJ2-3; 11 bases are shared with TRBD2. V shed 1 base, J shed 4 bases, and the junction held 4 bases outside the gene matches. This CDR3 has 16 amino acids. Germline V gene lookup returns CDR1 SGHTA and CDR2 FQGTGA. CDR3 amino acids: CASSLMGTSGADTQYF. The DNA for the CDR3 is TGTGCCAGCAGCTTAATGGGGACTAGCGGCGCAGATACGCAGTATTTT. The variable domain in full, completed from reference TRBV7-3 and TRBJ2-3, reads GAGVSQTPSNKVTEKGKYVELRCDPISGHTALYWYRQSLGQGPEFLIYFQGTGAADDSGLPNDRFFAVRPEGSVSTLKIQRTERGDSAVYLCASSLMGTSGADTQYFGPGTRLTVL.

This clonotype appeared many times. The chain joins TRBV12-3 or TRBV12-4 to TRBJ2-5; no clear D. The V and J ends lost 6 bases and 2 bases respectively, with 10 bases between them. This CDR3 comprises 13 residues. DNA of the CDR3: TGTGCCAGCAGATTTGGGATGCAAGAGACCCAGTACTTC. Translating gives CASRFGMQETQYF.

This clonotype turned up a few times. J is TRBJ1-6 and V is TRBV15, with no clear D. Between the trimmed V and J ends, which lost 0 bases and 9 bases, there was a span of 6 bases. This CDR3 contains 13 residues. CDR1 is LNHNV and CDR2 is YYDKDF in the germline V gene (reference sequence). CDR3 region: CATSRDKGSPLHF. The CDR3 bases are TGTGCCACCAGCAGAGATAAGGGTTCACCCCTCCACTTT.

J is TRBJ2-3 and V is TRBV12-3 or TRBV12-4; D uncertain. The CDR3 spans 13 residues. Trimming stripped 3 bases from V and 4 bases from J, with 8 bases between. Here the CDR3 DNA reads TGTGCCAGCAGTTTCCTGGGCCCAGATACGCAGTATTTT. It translates to CASSFLGPDTQYF.

This clonotype was observed a few times. This chain joins TRBV7-2 and TRBJ2-5; D uncertain. V was cut by 2 bases and J by 1 base, with 8 bases left in between. The CDR3 spans 14 residues. The V gene's germline CDR1 is SGHTA and CDR2 FQGNSA. CDR3 protein: CASSLQPSQETQYF. The DNA of the CDR3 is TGTGCCAGCAGCTTACAACCCAGCCAAGAGACCCAGTACTTC.

This clonotype was recorded a few times. The V gene is TRBV18, the J gene TRBJ2-3, with 8 bases matching TRBD1. Germline V lookup: CDR1 KGHSH, CDR2 LQKENI. The V and J ends lost 1 base and 4 bases, in that order; junction bases with no gene match: 10. The CDR3 consists of 17 residues. DNA for the CDR3: TGTGCCAGCTCACCACTACCCGGGACAGGAAGCCCAGATACGCAGTATTTT. Translating it yields CASSPLPGTGSPDTQYF.

The chain combines TRBV5-1 with TRBJ2-5, with D perhaps TRBD1 (5 bases). Trimming shortened V by 2 bases and J by 5 bases, and 13 bases separated the two germline ends. The CDR3 length is 14 residues. Germline CDR1 and CDR2: SGHRS and YFSETQ. The CDR3 region has the DNA TGCGCCAGCAGCTTCCAAGGGGAAGGGGAGACCCAGTACTTC. Protein product: CASSFQGEGETQYF.

This clonotype was recorded a few times. The rearrangement joins TRBV11-2 to TRBJ2-3; TRBD1 aligns across 8 bases. Germline V gene sequence: CDR1 SGHAT, CDR2 FQNNGV. J lost 5 bases, V lost 1 base, and 5 bases had no gene match. The CDR3 contains 15 residues. Written as DNA, the CDR3 is TGTGCCAGCAGCTTAGGGGACAGGCGACTAGATACGCAGTATTTT. It is translated as CASSLGDRRLDTQYF.